This TCR beta chain was sequenced during a study of beta chain features in type 1 diabetes. Study-wide points: TCRB CDR3 length was moderately but significantly reduced in all four CD4+ subsets of Type 1 diabetes patients.

TCRB transcripts that were expressed got sequenced, as all of the isolated RNA had been reverse transcribed. Repertoires were generated with immunoSEQ multiplex PCR, while TCRdb's copy carries only in-frame clones and drops some. In the table there are a few hundred thousand clones, 8% to 10% of which are singletons. Germline V lookup: CDR1 MNHNS, CDR2 SASEGT. This CDR3 region has 15 residues. This clone was recorded a few times. Its antigen is not known. Its ends do not fully match the called genes, so a read error is possible. The origin of this receptor is a man aged 25 to 40 with type 1 diabetes. This chain joins TRBV6-1 and TRBJ2-4; D possibly corresponds to TRBD2 (5 bases). The specimen sequenced was central memory CD4+ T cells from blood. This CDR3 reads CAISEGSEIQNIQYF. The CDR3 DNA is TGTGCCATCAGTGAGGGCAGCGAAATACAGAACATTCAGTACTTC.